This T cell receptor (beta chain) stems from a study of radiotherapy plus CTLA-4 blockade in lung cancer. Overall study context: There were objective responses in 15% to 20% of patients, and 31% had disease control.

Findings and caveats of the study: Tumor-derived TCR clones expanded in blood after radiotherapy plus ipilimumab. Reports identified early blood T cell clone dynamics, with interferon-beta, as the best response predictor.

The V gene end was trimmed by 6 bases and the J gene end by 7 bases; junction bases not matched to a gene: 24. Germline lookup yields CDR1 SGHDT and CDR2 YYEEEE. The CDR3 extends over 18 amino acids. Assay: immunoSEQ multiplex PCR; the TCRdb copy retains only in-frame clones and omits some. The sample comprises some 120,000 clones, roughly 86% of which are singletons, and roughly 3.3% rests with the top ten. Worth noting for this clone: Its specificity is unknown.

The TCR sequence derives from a human donor with non-small cell lung cancer that progressed on radiotherapy plus ipilimumab. Some clones in this sample may be carry-over from other donors' samples. Sequenced material: peripheral blood, taken from a patient treated with radiotherapy plus ipilimumab. The V and J genes are TRBV5-6 and TRBJ1-2; 7 positions agree with TRBD1. CDR3: CASIRSRDRRQGTFGYTF. For the CDR3, the DNA is TGTGCCAGCATCAGAAGCCGGGACAGACGGCAGGGTACGTTTGGCTACACCTTC.